The rows below give T cell receptor beta chains drawn from one sample of a study of a mutant IDH1 vaccine in newly diagnosed glioma. Their antigen targets remain unknown. The data were produced by immunoSEQ multiplex PCR, yet TCRdb's version contains in-frame clones alone and is incomplete. Among roughly 60,000 clones, 70% to 85% were seen once, and the ten largest hold around 3.5%. This specimen was PBMCs, taken from a glioma patient whose treatment included an IDH1 peptide vaccine. The receptors come from a man aged 30 to 39 with glioma. Both conserved end residues are trimmed from each CDR3. D genes are given only for firm matches.

len: 14
j_gene: TRBJ1-5
d_gene: .
v_gene: TRBV7-6
CDR3aa: ASSPRAGGGNQPQH

len: 13
j_gene: TRBJ2-5
d_gene: .
v_gene: TRBV9
CDR3aa: ASSPGPITAETQY

len: 10
j_gene: TRBJ2-3
d_gene: .
v_gene: TRBV6-5
CDR3aa: ASSTPRNTQY

len: 10
j_gene: TRBJ2-4
d_gene: .
v_gene: TRBV28
CDR3aa: ASRPPGDTQY

len: 14
j_gene: TRBJ1-4
d_gene: .
v_gene: TRBV21-1
CDR3aa: ASSTPSTGTNEKLF

len: 13
j_gene: TRBJ2-5
d_gene: .
v_gene: TRBV5-6
CDR3aa: ASSAGPSQGETQY

len: 11
j_gene: TRBJ2-5
d_gene: .
v_gene: TRBV30
CDR3aa: AWSGQIQETQY

len: 12
j_gene: .
d_gene: .
v_gene: TRBV7-9
CDR3aa: ASSYTQGGHEQY

len: 15
j_gene: TRBJ2-1
d_gene: TRBD1
v_gene: TRBV4-3
CDR3aa: ASSQDLRQGAYNEQF

len: 13
j_gene: TRBJ2-5
d_gene: .
v_gene: TRBV29-1
CDR3aa: SVRPGLLYQETQY

len: 12
j_gene: TRBJ2-3
d_gene: TRBD2
v_gene: TRBV18
CDR3aa: ASSPLAGSDTQY

len: 17
j_gene: TRBJ2-5
d_gene: .
v_gene: TRBV23-1
CDR3aa: ASSPPDLNGTFHKETQY

len: 13
j_gene: TRBJ2-2
d_gene: .
v_gene: TRBV19
CDR3aa: ASSPELTVTGELF

len: 12
j_gene: TRBJ1-2
d_gene: TRBD1
v_gene: TRBV7-9
CDR3aa: ASSLGTGNYGYT

len: 13
j_gene: TRBJ1-4
d_gene: TRBD1
v_gene: TRBV7-9
CDR3aa: ASSLKDRVNEKLF

len: 12
j_gene: TRBJ1-5
d_gene: .
v_gene: TRBV6-5
CDR3aa: ASRTGGSNQPQH

len: 13
j_gene: TRBJ1-3
d_gene: .
v_gene: TRBV19
CDR3aa: ASSIGSGTGNTIY

len: 9
j_gene: TRBJ1-4
d_gene: .
v_gene: TRBV28
CDR3aa: ASSPNEKLF

len: 13
j_gene: TRBJ1-1
d_gene: .
v_gene: TRBV14
CDR3aa: ASSQAQGFGTEAF

len: 12
j_gene: TRBJ1-1
d_gene: TRBD1
v_gene: TRBV2
CDR3aa: ASSEQGDGTEAF

len: 11
j_gene: TRBJ1-1
d_gene: .
v_gene: TRBV7-7
CDR3aa: ASSAAPGAEAF

len: 13
j_gene: TRBJ2-3
d_gene: TRBD1
v_gene: TRBV10-3
CDR3aa: AISTGTGASDTQY

len: 11
j_gene: TRBJ2-7
d_gene: TRBD1
v_gene: TRBV30
CDR3aa: AWNRGLSYEQY

len: 12
j_gene: TRBJ2-1
d_gene: TRBD1
v_gene: TRBV6-6
CDR3aa: ASTWDSIQSGQF

len: 14
j_gene: TRBJ2-1
d_gene: TRBD2
v_gene: TRBV27
CDR3aa: ASRAAGFSSYNEQF

len: 16
j_gene: TRBJ1-3
d_gene: TRBD1
v_gene: TRBV5-4
CDR3aa: ASSLGGTASVSGNTIY

len: 12
j_gene: TRBJ1-2
d_gene: TRBD1
v_gene: TRBV5-5
CDR3aa: ASSLEDRGHGYT

len: 11
j_gene: TRBJ1-1
d_gene: .
v_gene: TRBV19
CDR3aa: ASIEGMNTEAF

len: 14
j_gene: TRBJ2-7
d_gene: TRBD2
v_gene: TRBV14
CDR3aa: ASSPRTSGRSYEQY

len: 11
j_gene: TRBJ2-7
d_gene: .
v_gene: TRBV7-9
CDR3aa: ASSVRQDYEQY

len: 11
j_gene: TRBJ2-1
d_gene: .
v_gene: TRBV29-1
CDR3aa: SAGDLIGYEQF